Listed below are T cell receptor beta chains from one sample, sequenced in a study of blood T cell repertoires in COVID-19. Only in-frame clones appear in the TCRdb table, and some are missing; sequencing was by immunoSEQ multiplex PCR. The sample consists of around 76,000 clones, roughly 89% of them appearing once. Material for sequencing was peripheral blood. Receptor source: a man in his 60s with acute or convalescent COVID-19. CDR3s include the opening cysteine and the closing phenylalanine or tryptophan. Fields, in order: J gene, clone size, V gene, D gene, CDR3 DNA, CDR3 protein. The D gene is left open where the match is weak. Not all rows give a size; the values are once, few, many and, for expanded clones, a class.

J: TRBJ2-1
size: .
V: TRBV6-5
D: TRBD1
DNA: TGTGCCAGCAGTCACCGCGGGACAGGGTACAATGAGCAGTTCTTC
CDR3: CASSHRGTGYNEQFF

J: TRBJ2-5
size: few
V: TRBV7-7
D: TRBD2
DNA: TGTGCCAGCAGCCCAGGACTAGGCGGCCAAGAGACCCAGTACTTC
CDR3: CASSPGLGGQETQYF

J: TRBJ1-1
size: .
V: TRBV7-9
D: TRBD1
DNA: TGTGCCAGCAGCCCCGGGACAGCGAACACTGAAGCTTTCTTT
CDR3: CASSPGTANTEAFF

J: TRBJ1-3
size: .
V: TRBV5-1
D: .
DNA: TGCGCCAGCAGCTTGGGAGGTTATGGAAACACCATATATTTT
CDR3: CASSLGGYGNTIYF

J: TRBJ1-1
size: .
V: TRBV11-1
D: .
DNA: TGTGCCAGCAGCCCCCGGGAGGGGCGCATGAACACTGAAGCTTTCTTT
CDR3: CASSPREGRMNTEAFF

J: TRBJ1-1
size: .
V: TRBV9
D: .
DNA: TGTGCCAGCAGCCCCACGCGCGGAATGAACACTGAAGCTTTCTTT
CDR3: CASSPTRGMNTEAFF

J: TRBJ2-6
size: .
V: TRBV29-1
D: TRBD1
DNA: TGCAGCGTTGTGGACAGGGGATTCTCTGGGGCCAACGTCCTGACTTTC
CDR3: CSVVDRGFSGANVLTF

J: TRBJ2-1
size: once
V: TRBV6-5
D: .
DNA: TGTGCCAGCAGTCGGGCGAGGGCGGACAATGAGCAGTTCTTC
CDR3: CASSRARADNEQFF

J: TRBJ1-2
size: .
V: TRBV19
D: TRBD1
DNA: TGTGCCAGTAGTATAAACAGGGGAATCAGTGGCTACACCTTC
CDR3: CASSINRGISGYTF

J: TRBJ2-2
size: once
V: TRBV11-3
D: TRBD1
DNA: TGTGCCAGCAGCTTCAACAGGGGCTTAGACGGGGAGCTGTTTTTT
CDR3: CASSFNRGLDGELFF

J: TRBJ2-7
size: .
V: TRBV29-1
D: .
DNA: TGCAGCGCTGGACTGGCGGGGTACGAGCAGTACTTC
CDR3: CSAGLAGYEQYF

J: TRBJ2-5
size: .
V: TRBV4-1
D: TRBD2
DNA: TGCGCCAGCAGCCTCGGGGGGTTCGAAGAGACCCAGTACTTC
CDR3: CASSLGGFEETQYF

J: TRBJ1-6
size: .
V: TRBV6-1
D: .
DNA: TGTGCCAGCAGTGAAGTCTCAGGTCTCGGTTCACCCCTCCACTTT
CDR3: CASSEVSGLGSPLHF

J: TRBJ2-7
size: .
V: TRBV7-9
D: TRBD1
DNA: TGTGCCAGCAGCTCCCCCGGGACAGCCTCCTACGAGCAGTACTTC
CDR3: CASSSPGTASYEQYF

J: TRBJ2-2
size: once
V: TRBV7-9
D: TRBD1
DNA: TGTGCCAGCAGCAAGACAGGGACGGGCACCGGGGAGCTGTTTTTT
CDR3: CASSKTGTGTGELFF

J: TRBJ2-2
size: .
V: TRBV6-5
D: TRBD1
DNA: TGTGCCAGCGGACAGGGGTGGGACACCGGGGAGCTGTTTTTT
CDR3: CASGQGWDTGELFF

J: TRBJ1-5
size: .
V: TRBV2
D: .
DNA: TGTGCCAGCAGTGAAAGCTCTCGACACAATCAGCCCCAGCATTTT
CDR3: CASSESSRHNQPQHF

J: TRBJ1-5
size: once
V: TRBV12-3/TRBV12-4
D: .
DNA: TGTGCCAGCAGCCCGAGGGGGGGAGGGCCCCAGCATTTT
CDR3: CASSPRGGGPQHF

J: TRBJ1-5
size: once
V: TRBV30
D: TRBD1
DNA: TGTGCCTGGAGTTCAGGGGGCGATCAGCCCCAGCATTTT
CDR3: CAWSSGGDQPQHF

J: TRBJ2-1
size: .
V: TRBV2
D: TRBD2
DNA: TGTGCCAGCCTACCGAGCGGGAATTCCTACAATGAGCAGTTCTTC
CDR3: CASLPSGNSYNEQFF

J: TRBJ2-7
size: few
V: TRBV5-1
D: .
DNA: TGCGCCAGCAGCCTCGGTCCGTTTTCCTACGAGCAGTACTTC
CDR3: CASSLGPFSYEQYF

J: TRBJ2-7
size: once
V: TRBV5-1
D: .
DNA: TGCGCCAGCACCTTCGGGGGGCCCTACGAGCAGTACTTC
CDR3: CASTFGGPYEQYF

J: TRBJ1-3
size: .
V: TRBV6-1
D: .
DNA: TGTGCCAGCAGTGAATTCCGTGGGGGACTGAACTCTGGAAACACCATATATTTT
CDR3: CASSEFRGGLNSGNTIYF

J: TRBJ2-5
size: .
V: TRBV29-1
D: TRBD2
DNA: TGCAGTGCGGGGGGGCGGTTGGGCGAGACCCAGTACTTC
CDR3: CSAGGRLGETQYF